Below are 12 T cell receptor beta chains sequenced from a single sample in a study of T cell responses to AZD1222 COVID-19 vaccine. TCRdb's copy holds only in-frame clones and misses some; the assay was immunoSEQ multiplex PCR. The sample holds about 150,000 clones, 86% seen once. The sequencing used peripheral blood, collected 28 days after the second AZD1222 dose. The origin of the receptors is an adult who received the AZD1222 COVID-19 vaccine.

The chain links TRBV24-1 to TRBJ2-5, with 7 bases identical to TRBD1. The CDR3 contains 15 residues. V lost 4 bases to trimming and J lost 1 base; unmatched junction nucleotides: 5. Germline CDR1 and CDR2: KGHDR and SFDVKD. CDR3 protein: CATSDRTGPQETQYF. The CDR3 region has the DNA TGTGCCACCAGTGACAGGACAGGACCCCAAGAGACCCAGTACTTC.

The chain links TRBV30 to TRBJ1-1, with 10 bases lining up with TRBD1. The CDR3 runs 15 residues. Germline V gene lookup returns CDR1 GTSNPN and CDR2 SVGIG (reference sequence). The V and J ends lost 1 base and 2 bases, in that order; junction bases with no gene match: 4. CDR3: CAWSGGDRGNTEAFF. CDR3 coding DNA: TGTGCCTGGAGTGGGGGGGACAGGGGTAACACTGAAGCTTTCTTT.

J is TRBJ2-7 and V is TRBV5-1; 7 bases align to TRBD2. V lost 6 bases and J lost 2; bases outside the gene matches: 11. Germline lookup yields CDR1 SGHRS and CDR2 YFSETQ. The CDR3 loop spans 15 amino acids. Written as DNA, the CDR3 is TGCGCCAGCACTCTCGGGGGGACGGGACCCTACGAGCAGTACTTC. It translates to CASTLGGTGPYEQYF.

The rearrangement links TRBV11-2 to TRBJ2-7, with D tentatively TRBD2 (6 bases). Trimming shortened V by 4 bases and J by 2 bases, and 12 bases separated the two germline ends. The CDR3 sequence is 14 residues long. From germline, CDR1 is SGHAT and CDR2 FQNNGV. The CDR3 bases are TGTGCCAGCAGCTCTACACCGGGGGCCTACGAGCAGTACTTC. This encodes CASSSTPGAYEQYF.

The J gene is TRBJ2-7, the V gene TRBV5-4; 8 bases map to TRBD1. The CDR3 consists of 11 residues. Germline V gene data show CDR1 as SGHNT and CDR2 as YYREEE (reference sequence). The DNA for the CDR3 is TGTGGGGTCGGGACAGGCTACGAGCAGTACTTC. Translating gives CGVGTGYEQYF.

This chain uses TRBV7-5 with TRBJ2-1; TRBD2, the D gene given by the table, was not confirmed from the DNA. TRBV7-5 is a pseudogene segment. The CDR3 sequence is 18 residues long. The CDR3 protein is CARSLHPGLAGGYNEQFF. CDR3 bases: TGTGCCAGAAGCTTACACCCGGGACTAGCGGGGGGATACAATGAGCAGTTCTTC.

This chain joins TRBV9 and TRBJ2-3; D not resolved. Trimming removed 0 bases from V and 5 bases from J, with 4 bases in between. The CDR3 loop spans 12 amino acids. Germline CDR1 reads SGDLS; CDR2 reads YYNGEE. CDR3 residues: CASSVDRDTQYF. The CDR3 coding sequence is TGTGCCAGCAGCGTAGATAGAGATACGCAGTATTTT.

This clone was detected only a few times. This chain uses TRBV7-6 with TRBJ2-2, with 8 bases that match TRBD2. Per germline, CDR1 SGHVS and CDR2 FNYEAQ. The CDR3 is 15 amino acids. With V trimmed by 3 bases and J by 4 bases, 4 bases remained unmatched. CDR3 bases: TGTGCCAGCAGCTTGGGCGGGGGGCCCACCGGGGAGCTGTTTTTT. Its protein product is CASSLGGGPTGELFF.

In this sample, this clone turned up a few times. The chain has TRBV4-2 and TRBJ1-5, with 8 bases that match TRBD1. CDR3 length: 15 amino acids. The V segment lost 0 bases and the J segment 7 bases; nucleotides outside the gene matches: 5. CDR1 is LGHNA, CDR2 YNFKEQ, per germline. The CDR3, as DNA: TGTGCCAGCAGCCAAGATGGGACAGGATACCAGCCCCAGCATTTT. It yields the protein CASSQDGTGYQPQHF.

This clone was seen once. The rearrangement links TRBV4-1 to TRBJ1-2, with 8 positions matching TRBD1. V was pared by 4 bases and J by 4 bases, with 8 bases of the junction left unmatched. CDR1 and CDR2 from the germline V gene are MGHRA and YSYEKL. This CDR3 comprises 15 residues. The chain's CDR3 is CASSRIGQGGYGYTF. DNA for the CDR3: TGCGCCAGCAGCCGGATCGGACAGGGTGGCTATGGCTACACCTTC.

As DNA, the CDR3 is TGTGCCAGCAATCGAACCCCGGGAGGCGACACCTTC. The encoded protein is CASNRTPGGDTF. This sequence joins TRBV28 and TRBJ1-2; D gene ambiguous. The V gene lost 7 bases and the J gene lost 12 bases, with 18 bases spanning the gap. This CDR3 contains 12 residues. Germline V lookup: CDR1 MDHEN, CDR2 SYDVKM.

V is TRBV7-2 and J is TRBJ2-1; 8 bases fit TRBD2. Per the germline V gene, CDR1 is SGHTA and CDR2 is FQGNSA. This CDR3 region has 16 residues. With 5 bases clipped from V and 5 bases from J, the junction kept 11 bases outside the gene matches. Written as DNA, the CDR3 is TGTGCCAGCAGCCCCCAGGTATTCGGGGGGGACAATGAGCAGTTCTTC. This sequence encodes CASSPQVFGGDNEQFF.